This TCR beta chain was identified in a study of T cells in tuberculosis. Study overall: IGRA-negative adolescents, IGRA-positive adolescents with latent tuberculosis and adults with active tuberculosis formed this South African cohort. Findings of the study overall: Smaller distances to GMM-specific TCRs suggested their expansion in active tuberculosis.

For this clone: The antigen is unknown.

This CDR3 has 17 amino acids. Per the germline V gene, CDR1 is MNHEY and CDR2 is SMNVEV (reference sequence). V was shortened by 7 bases and J by 2 bases, with 18 bases between the two germline ends. The method was immunoSEQ multiplex PCR; TCRdb's version includes in-frame clones alone and lacks a portion of them. The sample holds about 25,000 clones, nearly 97% seen once. This rearrangement joins TRBV27 to TRBJ2-6, with D unresolved. The sample consisted of PBMCs. This TCR was sampled from a donor under 30 with latent tuberculosis or without tuberculosis infection. CDR3 DNA sequence: TGTGCCAGCACCCAAAGCCCGGGTCTTGCTGGGGCCAACGTCCTGACTTTC. Its protein is CASTQSPGLAGANVLTF.